Sequencing of this TCR beta chain was carried out in a study (dated by TCRdb to the mid-2010s). About the full investigation: The study tested whether tumor-infiltrating Tregs in breast cancer are recruited from blood Tregs or converted in situ from other CD4+ T cell subsets.

Full-length TCR variable regions were amplified by 5' RACE PCR using constant-region reverse primers, and then by semi-nested PCR using Nested Universal Primer A. Using the ReliaPrep RNA Cell Miniprep System, total RNA was extracted, and the SMARTer RACE 5'/3' Kit was then used to reverse transcribe the RNA into 5'RACE-ready cDNA. An Illumina MiSeq was used to sequence the full-length TCR alpha and beta libraries, which had been barcoded with multiplex adaptors. Concerning the study's data processing: For each of nine subset-tissue groups, sequencing data from the five patients were combined, and the groups were compared by unsupervised clustering of TCR gene usage. The Morisita-Horn index, with shared sequences weighted by their contribution to each repertoire, was used to calculate repertoire similarity. Clones were called with MiXCR by TCRdb after fastp trimmed the public reads at Q25, and only in-frame beta chains were retained. Rows merge per CDR3 protein into single entries with the most common DNA and genes. The V and J calls here are based on TCRdb, not the publication. The sample table shows over 50,000 distinct CDR3 sequences, and about 24% are seen once. The ten largest clones add up to 2.5% to 4% of the sample.

Regarding this clonotype: This clone's antigen is unknown. Base qualities are not recorded, but no much larger clone differs from it by a single base.

Relative to germline, V is 3 bases shorter and J is 7 bases shorter, with 6 bases between their ends. Reading from cysteine to phenylalanine, the CDR3 counts 12 amino acids. The entry retains the CDR3 DNA only, 36 bases that are in frame from base 1. In the germline V gene, CDR1 corresponds to SNHLY and CDR2 to FYNNEI. What the work shows at the level of the full study, not this receptor alone: Tumor memory CD4+ T cell TCR gene usage was found to cluster with blood and lymph node memory CD4+ cells and with lymph node naive CD4+ cells. The greatest overlap of tumor-infiltrating Treg TCR alpha and beta sequences was observed with tumor naive CD4+ T cells, followed by blood naive CD4+ T cells. The larger-cohort validation was restricted to a single TCR beta V-J rearrangement rather than whole repertoires.

The Miltenyi Naive CD4+ T Cell Isolation kit was used to purify naive CD4+ T cells, and Tregs were depleted with CD25 microbeads. Tregs, naive and memory CD4+ T cells from tumor, blood and ipsilateral draining lymph nodes of 5 or 6 breast cancer patients underwent full-length TCR alpha and beta sequencing. Tumor tissue and lymph nodes obtained from ipsilateral axillary dissection were perfused with PBS, minced and then digested with collagenase I and hyaluronidase. A purity exceeding 90% was confirmed by FACS for the sorted cell populations. Sequencing was done on a sample of tumor-infiltrating naive CD4+ T cells sorted from the breast tumor. Read against the paper, the sample's cell subset or site label means: naive CD4+ T cells, CD4+CD45RA+CD25-. The sequence came from a female donor with breast cancer. The rearranged chain carries TRBV2 and TRBJ1-4; the D gene cannot be resolved reliably. The DNA reads as follows: TGTGCCAGCAGTGACCGGGCTGAAAAACTGTTTTTT. It codes for CASSDRAEKLFF. Where the CDR3 stops, the reference TRBV2 and TRBJ1-4 genes take over; the full variable domain is EPEVTQTPSHQVTQMGQEVILRCVPISNHLYFYWYRQILGQKVEFLVSFYNNEISEKSEIFDDQFSVERPDGSNFTLKIRSTKLEDSAMYFCASSDRAEKLFFGSGTQLSVL.